This TCR beta chain derives from a study of T cell responses to AZD1222 COVID-19 vaccine. Overall study results and limits: Without day 14 samples, only post-peak T cell repertoires were studied. Increases in Spike-specific TCR breadth and depth were seen after two AZD1222 doses. A mostly white British donor set with more females was recruited, and clonal diversity was possibly underestimated.

Comments on this clone: What it recognizes is unknown.

Profiled with immunoSEQ multiplex PCR; TCRdb holds only in-frame clones, not every one. The sample records almost 70,000 clones, over 80% being singletons. Both about-4-week and about-12-week second-dose recipients were combined. Looked up from germline, CDR1 is SGHRS and CDR2 is YFSETQ. The CDR3 length is 13 residues. Trimming stripped 0 bases from V and 6 bases from J, with 10 bases between. This clonotype was sampled from an adult who received the AZD1222 COVID-19 vaccine. The gene calls are TRBV5-1 and TRBJ2-7; D is unclear. Sequencing was performed on peripheral blood, taken 28 days after the second AZD1222 dose. In DNA form, the CDR3 reads TGCGCCAGCAGCTTGGTTTTAGCAGGCGAGCAGTACTTC. Encoded protein: CASSLVLAGEQYF.